The rows below give T cell receptor beta chains drawn from one sample of a study of tumour-infiltrating T cells in Burkitt lymphoma. Generated by immunoSEQ multiplex PCR, the TCRdb table keeps only in-frame clones and is missing some. The repertoire holds 5,500 to 7,500 clones, with roughly a tenth as singletons. The specimen was tumor tissue. These receptors all stem from a human donor with diffuse large B-cell lymphoma. The CDR3 runs from the conserved cysteine through the conserved F or W. A D gene is named only where the DNA matches it firmly. Some rows mark clone size as missing; the rest say once, few, many or name a class of expanded clone.

clone_size	j_call	d_call	v_call	cdr3_nt	cdr3_aa
.	TRBJ2-7	TRBD1	TRBV7-6	TGTGCCAGCAGCTCCGGGACAGGGAGTACCGAGCAGTACTTC	CASSSGTGSTEQYF
.	TRBJ1-6	TRBD1	TRBV6-1	TGTGCCACCACCGGGACAGTGAATTCACCCCTCCACTTT	CATTGTVNSPLHF
.	TRBJ2-7	.	TRBV6-5	TGTGCCAGCAGTTACGACGGGCTTTTCTCCTACGAGCAGTACTTC	CASSYDGLFSYEQYF
.	TRBJ2-7	.	TRBV29-1	TGCAGCGTTGAATATCAGGGAACGGGACAGCAGTACTTC	CSVEYQGTGQQYF
.	TRBJ1-3	TRBD1	TRBV5-6	TGTGCCAGCAGCTTCCGGGACAGTAGCCCCACCATATATTTT	CASSFRDSSPTIYF
few	TRBJ2-1	TRBD1	TRBV6-1	TGTGCCAGCAGACGGGCCGGGACAGGGGGCCGGGAGCAGTTCTTC	CASRRAGTGGREQFF
few	TRBJ1-5	.	TRBV30	TGTGCCTGGAGCGGCCCCGCCGTGGATCAGCCCCAGCATTTT	CAWSGPAVDQPQHF
.	TRBJ1-1	.	TRBV29-1	TGCAGCGTTGAAGTGGATGAGGGGTACACTGAAGCTTTCTTT	CSVEVDEGYTEAFF
.	TRBJ2-3	.	TRBV6-6	TGTGCCAGCAGTTACACTGAGGGTATGGATACGCAGTATTTT	CASSYTEGMDTQYF
.	TRBJ1-1	.	TRBV27	TGTGCCAGCAGTTCCCCGTGGGGGGCTAATACTGAAGCTTTCTTT	CASSSPWGANTEAFF
.	TRBJ2-3	TRBD2	TRBV13	TGTGCCAGCAGCTTCGGGACTAGCGGATTCGCGGATACGCAGTATTTT	CASSFGTSGFADTQYF
.	TRBJ1-1	.	TRBV27	TGTGCCACGGGGACCTTCTGGAACACTGAAGCTTTCTTT	CATGTFWNTEAFF
.	TRBJ1-1	.	TRBV27	TGTGCCAGTAGTTCCTCACCGTTGACAAACACTGAAGCTTTCTTT	CASSSSPLTNTEAFF
.	TRBJ1-4	TRBD1	TRBV4-1	TGCGCCAGCAGTCCGACAGGGGAGCTAAGTGAAAAACTGTTTTTT	CASSPTGELSEKLFF
few	TRBJ1-3	.	TRBV6-5	TGTGCCAGCAGTTACTCTCCCTTCTCTGGAAACACCATATATTTT	CASSYSPFSGNTIYF
.	TRBJ2-5	TRBD1	TRBV6-5	TGTGCCACGGCCGGGACAGACCTAGAGACCCAGTACTTC	CATAGTDLETQYF
few	TRBJ2-5	.	TRBV6-5	TGTGCCACCCAGAAACTAGGGGGGCAAGAGACCCAGTACTTC	CATQKLGGQETQYF
.	TRBJ1-4	TRBD1	TRBV9	TGTGCCAGCAGCCTCCGGGGGGGGACAGAGAATGAAAAACTGTTTTTT	CASSLRGGTENEKLFF
.	TRBJ2-7	.	TRBV11-2	TGTGCCAGCAGCTTGGGCAGGGTCCCAAGGCACTCCTACGAGCAGTACTTC	CASSLGRVPRHSYEQYF
.	TRBJ1-5	.	TRBV7-8	TGTGCCAGCAGCTTAGGGATTGGGAATCAGCCCCAGCATTTT	CASSLGIGNQPQHF
.	TRBJ2-7	.	TRBV27	TGTGCCAGCAGTTTAGTGGGGATCTCCTACGAGCAGTACTTC	CASSLVGISYEQYF
.	TRBJ1-2	TRBD1	TRBV5-1	TGCGCCAGCAGCGGGGGGACAGGGGCTTTTCGTGGCTACACCTTC	CASSGGTGAFRGYTF